The 5 T cell receptor beta chains below all came from one sample that was sequenced in a study of blood T cells in healthy people across ages (dated by TCRdb to between 2014 and 2016). To prepare the library, 5' RACE was applied. A second PCR of about 7 to 12 cycles was run with a J-beta primer mix and a sample-barcoded 5' primer. The public reads were run again by TCRdb, first through fastp at Q25 and then through MiXCR, and only productive beta chains were kept. Each entry merges the rows of one CDR3 protein and shows their most common DNA and genes. The sample data list 1.5 million to 2 million distinct CDR3 sequences, and about 39% of these were observed just once. The top ten clones comprise about 21% of the sample. The sequencing input was blood. The receptors originated from a human donor in good health.

V gene TRBV18 combines with J gene TRBJ2-7, with 9 nucleotides matching TRBD1. Trimming took 5 bases from V and 8 from J; bases not matched to a gene: 4. Per the germline V gene, CDR1 is KGHSH and CDR2 is LQKENI. The CDR3 is made up of 12 amino acids. The CDR3 sequence: CASSGDRVKQYF. The DNA for the CDR3 is TGTGCCAGCTCAGGGGACAGGGTTAAGCAGTACTTC.

For this clonotype: At one boundary the junction diverges from the germline segment, which might be a read error. CDR3 region: CTSSLAQGARGYTF. DNA for the CDR3: TGTACCAGCAGCTTGGCACAGGGGGCGCGGGGCTACACCTTC. The chain joins TRBV5-6 to TRBJ1-2; TRBD1 matches at 9 bases. CDR1 and CDR2 from the germline V gene are SGHDT and YYEEEE. The length of the CDR3 is 14 residues. The full variable domain, completed using reference TRBV5-6 and TRBJ1-2, is DAGVTQSPTHLIKTRGQQVTLRCSPKSGHDTVSWYQQALGQGPQFIFQYYEEEERQRGNFPDRFSGHQFPNYSSELNVNALLLGDSALYLCTSSLAQGARGYTFGSGTRLTVV.

This sequence joins TRBV6-1 and TRBJ1-1; a possible D gene is TRBD1 (5 bases). Germline CDR1 is MNHNS and CDR2 is SASEGT. The ends were cut back, 0 bases at V and 3 bases at J, with 14 bases in the middle. CDR3 length: 16 residues. This CDR3 reads CASSEAFTGLDTEAFF. CDR3 sequence (DNA): TGTGCCAGCAGTGAAGCGTTTACAGGCCTGGACACTGAAGCTTTCTTT.

This rearrangement joins TRBV13 to TRBJ1-6, with 9 bases matching TRBD1. V lost 7 bases and J lost 9; bases outside the gene matches: 13. CDR1 is PRHDT and CDR2 is FYEKMQ in the germline V gene (reference sequence). The CDR3 runs 16 residues. The CDR3 nucleotides are TGTGCCAGCACCTGGACAGGGGTCTTCGACGGTTCACCCCTCCACTTT. Translation gives CASTWTGVFDGSPLHF.

This clonotype occurred a few times. CDR3 sequence (DNA): TGTGCCAGCAGCCCGACAGGAAATGAAGCTTTCTTT. Translated: CASSPTGNEAFF. The chain joins TRBV14 to TRBJ1-1, with TRBD1 as a possible D gene (6 bases). V lost 4 bases to trimming and J lost 7 bases, with 10 bases between them. Germline CDR1 is SGHDN and CDR2 is FVKESK. The CDR3 is 12 residues long.